These 10 T cell receptor beta chains were sequenced from one sample in a study of vaccination effects on CD4 cells after COVID-19. For these receptors, no antigen is known. Profiled with immunoSEQ multiplex PCR; TCRdb holds only in-frame clones, not every one. The sample lists approximately 40,000 clones, around 67% seen once, with approximately 33% in the top ten. Ahead of sequencing, the ViraFEST assay grew antigen-specific CD4+ T cells using viral peptide pools. It was after approximately 11 days of culture that CD4+ T cells were isolated. A PCR test confirmed that the person had SARS-CoV-2 infection between March and December 2020. Sequenced material: CD4+ T cells from PBMCs cultured with a peptide pool, taken before COVID-19 vaccination. Receptors originate from a human donor who had a prior SARS-CoV-2 infection.

The V gene is TRBV2, the J gene TRBJ2-1; TRBD1 aligns across 11 bases. Trimming cost V 6 bases and J 8 bases; bases outside gene matches: 6. Germline V gene lookup returns CDR1 SNHLY and CDR2 FYNNEI. This CDR3 comprises 14 residues. The CDR3 reads CASSGTGGSYEQFF. The CDR3 bases are TGTGCCAGCAGCGGGACAGGGGGTTCGTATGAGCAGTTCTTC.

This clone was observed a handful of times. CDR3 DNA: TGTGCCAGCAGCTTGGACACAGATACGCAGTATTTT. This codes for CASSLDTDTQYF. The V call is TRBV5-4, the J call TRBJ2-3; no definite D call. This CDR3 contains 12 residues. CDR1 is SGHNT and CDR2 is YYREEE in the germline V gene (reference sequence). The V end was cut by 0 bases, the J end by 2 bases, with 1 base between. Filled out from reference TRBV5-4 and TRBJ2-3, the complete variable domain reads ETGVTQSPTHLIKTRGQQVTLRCSSQSGHNTVSWYQQALGQGPQFIFQYYREEENGRGNFPPRFSGLQFPNYSSELNVNALELDDSALYLCASSLDTDTQYFGPGTRLTVL.

The V gene is TRBV7-3, the J gene TRBJ2-5; the match to TRBD2 covers 12 bases. Germline lookup yields CDR1 SGHTA and CDR2 FQGTGA. The CDR3 has 14 amino acids. The V and J ends lost 6 bases and 7 bases, in that order; junction bases with no gene match: 6. CDR3 loop: CASSQTSGGGTQYF. The CDR3 bases are TGTGCCAGCAGTCAGACTAGCGGGGGAGGGACCCAGTACTTC.

J is TRBJ1-1 and V is TRBV19; D unclear. The CDR3 loop spans 13 amino acids. V was shortened by 7 bases and J by 5 bases, with 14 bases between the two germline ends. The germline V gene encodes CDR1 LNHDA and CDR2 SQIVND (reference sequence). CDR3 nucleotide sequence: TGTGCCAGTACGTACAGTGTCGGGACTGAAGCTTTCTTT. Its protein is CASTYSVGTEAFF.

This rearrangement joins TRBV14 to TRBJ2-2, with D perhaps TRBD1 or TRBD2 (6 bases each). Trimming left V 2 bases short and J 3 bases short, with 28 bases between. CDR3 length: 21 residues. CDR1 and CDR2 from the germline V gene are SGHDN and FVKESK. CDR3 sequence (DNA): TGTGCCAGCAGCCAAATCTACCCCGGGGGCAGTCAAAAGGGGGACACCGGGGAGCTGTTTTTT. Its translation is CASSQIYPGGSQKGDTGELFF.

The chain carries TRBV11-1 and TRBJ1-4; possibly TRBD1 for D (5 bases). The CDR3 extends over 13 amino acids. With 3 bases removed from V and 8 bases from J, the gap between germline ends came to 10 bases. Germline CDR1 SGHAT, CDR2 FQDESV (reference sequence). The CDR3 bases are TGTGCCAGCAGCTTCTGGGGCGCGGAAAAACTGTTTTTT. This gives the protein CASSFWGAEKLFF.

This clone has only a few counts. The V and J genes are TRBV3-1 (or the pseudogene TRBV3-2) and TRBJ2-7, with D possibly matching TRBD2 (6 bases). V was shortened by 1 base and J by 3 bases, with 19 bases between the two germline ends. Germline V gives CDR1 LGHDT, CDR2 YNNKEL (reference sequence). CDR3 length equals 17 residues. The CDR3 protein is CASSQVFASAGNYEQYF. The CDR3 coding sequence is TGTGCCAGCAGCCAAGTTTTTGCGTCGGCGGGGAACTACGAGCAGTACTTC.

This clone came up once. J is TRBJ1-2 and V is TRBV3-1 (or the pseudogene TRBV3-2); a possible D gene is TRBD1 (6 bases). The germline CDR1 and CDR2 sequences are LGHDT and YNNKEL (reference sequence). Trimming removed 2 bases at V and 1 base at J, with 14 bases between. The CDR3 totals 16 residues. The chain's CDR3 is CASSQYKTGGNYGYTF. The CDR3 DNA follows: TGTGCCAGCAGCCAATATAAGACAGGAGGTAACTATGGCTACACCTTC.

V and J are TRBV7-9 and TRBJ1-1, with TRBD1 matching 10 bases. This CDR3 has 12 amino acids. Germline values: CDR1 SEHNR, CDR2 FQNEAQ (reference sequence). Trimming removed 4 bases from V and 8 bases from J; junction bases left unmatched: 1. CDR3: CASSWDRGEAFF. CDR3 DNA sequence: TGTGCCAGCAGCTGGGACAGGGGCGAAGCTTTCTTT.

V is TRBV7-2 and J is TRBJ2-5, with 7 bases that match TRBD1. CDR1 and CDR2 (germline): SGHTA, FQGNSA. V was clipped by 1 base and J by 3 bases; unmatched bases: 14. The CDR3 is 18 amino acids. In DNA form, the CDR3 reads TGTGCCAGCAGCTTAGTACCCCGATCGGGACAGCAAAAAGAGACCCAGTACTTC. It is translated as CASSLVPRSGQQKETQYF.